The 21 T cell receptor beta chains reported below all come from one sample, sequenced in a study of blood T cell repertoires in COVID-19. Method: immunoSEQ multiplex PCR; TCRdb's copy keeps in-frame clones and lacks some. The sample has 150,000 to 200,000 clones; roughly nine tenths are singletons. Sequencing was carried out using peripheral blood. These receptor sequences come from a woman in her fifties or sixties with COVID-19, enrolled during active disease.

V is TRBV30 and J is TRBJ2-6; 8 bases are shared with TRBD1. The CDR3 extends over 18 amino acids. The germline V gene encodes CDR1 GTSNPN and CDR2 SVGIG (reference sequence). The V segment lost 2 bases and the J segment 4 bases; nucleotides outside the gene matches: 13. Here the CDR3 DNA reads TGTGCCTGGAGTTCCGTCAGGGGGCGACTCTTGGGGGCCAACGTCCTGACTTTC. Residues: CAWSSVRGRLLGANVLTF.

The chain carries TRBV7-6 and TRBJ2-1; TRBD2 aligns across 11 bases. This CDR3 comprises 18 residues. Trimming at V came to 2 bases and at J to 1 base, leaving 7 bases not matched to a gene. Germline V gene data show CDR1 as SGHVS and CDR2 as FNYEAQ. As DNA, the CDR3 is TGTGCCAGCAGCTTAAGGGCTAGCGGGAGGAAGTCCTACAATGAGCAGTTCTTC. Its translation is CASSLRASGRKSYNEQFF.

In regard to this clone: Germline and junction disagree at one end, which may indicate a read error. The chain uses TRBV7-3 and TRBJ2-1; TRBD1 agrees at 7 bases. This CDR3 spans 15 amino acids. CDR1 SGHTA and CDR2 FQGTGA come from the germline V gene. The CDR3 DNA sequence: TGTGCCAGCAGCTTAACAGGGGGCTCCAACAATGAGCAGTTCTTC. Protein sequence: CASSLTGGSNNEQFF. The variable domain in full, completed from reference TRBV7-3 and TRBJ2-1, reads GAGVSQTPSNKVTEKGKYVELRCDPISGHTALYWYRQSLGQGPEFLIYFQGTGAADDSGLPNDRFFAVRPEGSVSTLKIQRTERGDSAVYLCASSLTGGSNNEQFFGPGTRLTVL.

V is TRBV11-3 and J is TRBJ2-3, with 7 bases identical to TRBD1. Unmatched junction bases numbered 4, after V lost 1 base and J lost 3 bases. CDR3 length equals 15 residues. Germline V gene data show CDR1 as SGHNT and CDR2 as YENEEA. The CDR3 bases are TGTGCCAGCAGCTTAGGGGGACAGAGGACAGATACGCAGTATTTT. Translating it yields CASSLGGQRTDTQYF.

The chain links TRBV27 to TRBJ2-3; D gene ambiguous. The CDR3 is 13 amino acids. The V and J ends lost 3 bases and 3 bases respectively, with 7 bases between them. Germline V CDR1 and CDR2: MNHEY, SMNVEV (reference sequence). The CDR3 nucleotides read TGTGCCAGCAGTTTGGCGGTTACAGATACGCAGTATTTT. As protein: CASSLAVTDTQYF.

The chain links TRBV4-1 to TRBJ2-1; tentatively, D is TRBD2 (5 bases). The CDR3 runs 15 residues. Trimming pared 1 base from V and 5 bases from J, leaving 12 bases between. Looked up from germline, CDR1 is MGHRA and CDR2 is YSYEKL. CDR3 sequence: CASSQAGIINNEQFF. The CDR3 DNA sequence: TGCGCCAGCAGCCAAGCGGGAATCATTAACAATGAGCAGTTCTTC.

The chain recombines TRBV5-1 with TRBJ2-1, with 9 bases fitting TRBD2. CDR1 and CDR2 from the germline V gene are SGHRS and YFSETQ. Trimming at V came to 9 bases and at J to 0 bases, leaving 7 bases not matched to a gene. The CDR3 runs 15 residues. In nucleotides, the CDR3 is TGCGCCACCACCTCTAGCGGGAACTCCTACAATGAGCAGTTCTTC. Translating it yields CATTSSGNSYNEQFF.

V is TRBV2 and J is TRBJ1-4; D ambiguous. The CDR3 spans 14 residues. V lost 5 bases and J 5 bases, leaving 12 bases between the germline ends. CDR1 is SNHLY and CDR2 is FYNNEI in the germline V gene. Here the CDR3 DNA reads TGTGCCAGCAGTCGGTTTACAGAGAATGAAAAACTGTTTTTT. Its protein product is CASSRFTENEKLFF.

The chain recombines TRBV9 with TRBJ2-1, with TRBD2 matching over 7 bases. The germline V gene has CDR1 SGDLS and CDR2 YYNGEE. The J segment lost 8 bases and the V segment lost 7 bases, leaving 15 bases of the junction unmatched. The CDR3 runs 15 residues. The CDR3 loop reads CASGRSGGGFDEQFF. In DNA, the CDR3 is TGTGCCAGCGGCCGCTCCGGGGGAGGGTTCGATGAGCAGTTCTTC.

CDR3 in DNA: TGCGCCAGCAGCTTGACAGGGCACCAAGAGACCCAGTACTTC. Encoded protein: CASSLTGHQETQYF. The chain links TRBV5-1 to TRBJ2-5; tentative D call: TRBD1 (6 bases). The CDR3 is 14 residues long. The V and J ends lost 1 base and 0 bases respectively, with 7 bases between them. The germline V gene has CDR1 SGHRS and CDR2 YFSETQ.

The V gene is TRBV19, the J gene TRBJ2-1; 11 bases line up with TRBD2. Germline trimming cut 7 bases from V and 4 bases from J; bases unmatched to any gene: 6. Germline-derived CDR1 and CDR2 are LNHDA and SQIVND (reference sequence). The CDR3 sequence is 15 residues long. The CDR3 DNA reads TGTGCCAGTACCCTGGGACTAGCGGAGTACAATGAGCAGTTCTTC. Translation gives CASTLGLAEYNEQFF.

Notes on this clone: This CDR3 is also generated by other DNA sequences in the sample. CDR3 residues: CASGRTGLDEQYF. DNA for the CDR3: TGTGCCAGCGGTAGGACAGGGTTGGACGAGCAGTACTTC. The V and J genes are TRBV18 and TRBJ2-7, with TRBD1 matching over 8 bases. This CDR3 contains 13 residues. V shed 8 bases and J 5 bases; nucleotides not matched to a gene: 8. The germline gives CDR1 KGHSH, CDR2 LQKENI.

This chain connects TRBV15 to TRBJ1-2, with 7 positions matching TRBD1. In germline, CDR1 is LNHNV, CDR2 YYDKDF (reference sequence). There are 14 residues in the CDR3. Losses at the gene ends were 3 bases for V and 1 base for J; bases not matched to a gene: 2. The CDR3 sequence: CATSSRDSNYGYTF. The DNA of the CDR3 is TGTGCCACCAGCAGCCGGGACAGTAACTATGGCTACACCTTC.

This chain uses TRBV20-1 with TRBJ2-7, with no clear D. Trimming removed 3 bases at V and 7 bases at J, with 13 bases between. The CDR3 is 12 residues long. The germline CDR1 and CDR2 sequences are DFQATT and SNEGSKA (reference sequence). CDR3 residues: CSASRALGEQYF. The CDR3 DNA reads TGCAGTGCTAGTCGTGCCCTAGGTGAGCAGTACTTC.

Here the CDR3 reads CASSFGQTSPAEEQYF. The CDR3 DNA sequence: TGTGCCAGCAGCTTCGGACAGACTTCTCCGGCGGAAGAGCAGTACTTC. The rearrangement uses TRBV3-1 (or the pseudogene TRBV3-2) and TRBJ2-7; a possible D gene is TRBD1 (6 bases). V lost 5 bases and J lost 7, with 24 bases in between. Germline V gene data show CDR1 as LGHDT and CDR2 as YNNKEL (reference sequence). The CDR3 runs to 16 residues.

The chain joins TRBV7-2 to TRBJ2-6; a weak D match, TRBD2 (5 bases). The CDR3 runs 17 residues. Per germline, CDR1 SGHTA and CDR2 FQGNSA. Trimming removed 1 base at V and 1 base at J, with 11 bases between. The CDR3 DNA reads TGTGCCAGCAGCTTAGTTGCAGGCGGGTCTGGGGCCAACGTCCTGACTTTC. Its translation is CASSLVAGGSGANVLTF. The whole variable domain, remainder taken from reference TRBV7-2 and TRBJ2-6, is GAGVSQSPSNKVTEKGKDVELRCDPISGHTALYWYRQSLGQGLEFLIYFQGNSAPDKSGLPSDRFSAERTGGSVSTLTIQRTQQEDSAVYLCASSLVAGGSGANVLTFGAGSRLTVL.

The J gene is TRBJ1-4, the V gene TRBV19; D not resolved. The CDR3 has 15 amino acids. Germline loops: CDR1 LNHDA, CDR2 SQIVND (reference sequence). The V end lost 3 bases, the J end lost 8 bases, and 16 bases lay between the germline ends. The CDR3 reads CASSMVGSVREKLFF. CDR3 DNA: TGTGCCAGTAGTATGGTTGGGTCCGTGCGGGAAAAACTGTTTTTT. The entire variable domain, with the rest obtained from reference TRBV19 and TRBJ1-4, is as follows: DGGITQSPKYLFRKEGQNVTLSCEQNLNHDAMYWYRQDPGQGLRLIYYSQIVNDFQKGDIAEGYSVSREKKESFPLTVTSAQKNPTAFYLCASSMVGSVREKLFFGSGTQLSVL.

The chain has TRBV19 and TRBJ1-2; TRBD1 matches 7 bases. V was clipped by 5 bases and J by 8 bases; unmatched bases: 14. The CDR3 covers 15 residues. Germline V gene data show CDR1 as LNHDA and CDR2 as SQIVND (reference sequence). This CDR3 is CASSLGQVGVSGYTF. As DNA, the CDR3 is TGTGCCAGTAGTCTAGGACAGGTTGGCGTCTCGGGCTACACCTTC.

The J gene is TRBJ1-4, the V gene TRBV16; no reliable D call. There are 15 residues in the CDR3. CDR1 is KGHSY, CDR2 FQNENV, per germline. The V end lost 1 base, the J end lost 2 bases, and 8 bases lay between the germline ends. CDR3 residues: CASSQFSGTNEKLFF. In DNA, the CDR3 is TGTGCCAGCAGCCAATTCTCCGGGACTAATGAAAAACTGTTTTTT. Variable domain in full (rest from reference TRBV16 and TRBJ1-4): GEEVAQTPKHLVRGEGQKAKLYCAPIKGHSYVFWYQQVLKNEFKFLISFQNENVFDETGMPKERFSAKCLPNSPCSLEIQATKLEDSAVYFCASSQFSGTNEKLFFGSGTQLSVL.

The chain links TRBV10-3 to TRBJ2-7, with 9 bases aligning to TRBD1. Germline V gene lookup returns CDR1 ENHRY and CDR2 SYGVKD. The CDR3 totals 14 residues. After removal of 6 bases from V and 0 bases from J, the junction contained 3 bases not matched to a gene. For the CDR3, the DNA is TGTGCCATCAGGGAGGACAGGGGCTCCTACGAGCAGTACTTC. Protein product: CAIREDRGSYEQYF.

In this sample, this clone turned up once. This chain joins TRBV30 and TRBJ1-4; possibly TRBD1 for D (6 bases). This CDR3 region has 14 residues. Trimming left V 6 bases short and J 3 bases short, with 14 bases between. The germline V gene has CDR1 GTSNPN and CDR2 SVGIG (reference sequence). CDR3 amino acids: CACSPRGANEKLFF. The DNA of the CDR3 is TGTGCCTGTTCGCCCAGGGGAGCTAATGAAAAACTGTTTTTT.